This paragraph reports one T cell receptor beta chain. This specimen belongs to a study of cytotoxic CD8 clonotypes in ibrutinib-treated CLL. Study as a whole: The group held 11 relapsed/refractory and about 14 treatment-naive patients, with roughly 17 IGHV unmutated.

T cells were sequenced at a targeted depth of 1 in 200,000 to 1 in 1 million. Sequencing was performed with immunoSEQ multiplex PCR; in TCRdb, only in-frame clones are kept and a portion is missing. The sample records approximately 340,000 clones, 60% to 80% being singletons. The source is a human donor with chronic lymphocytic leukemia. Sequencing was performed on PBMCs, taken after 36 months of ibrutinib treatment.

The CDR3 DNA reads TGTGCCAGCAGCCTAGAGGCCACCGGGGAGCTGTTTTTT. It codes for CASSLEATGELFF. The V gene is TRBV7-3, the J gene TRBJ2-2; D not resolved. Germline CDR1 is SGHTA and CDR2 is FQGTGA. The CDR3 spans 13 residues. Trimming removed 5 bases at V and 4 bases at J, with 8 bases between.